One sample yielded the 13 T cell receptor beta chains listed below, sequenced in a study of T-cell reconstitution after alpha-beta-depleted transplantation in children. Preparing the TCRbeta library involved the use of unique molecular identifiers. TCRdb reprocessed the PCR reads with MiXCR, giving one entry per CDR3 protein. The table lists hundreds of thousands of distinct CDR3 sequences, approximately 8.9% of them singletons. The sequencing used PBMCs, mostly from graft donor cells, collected 180 days after TCRalphabeta/CD19-depleted stem cell transplant. These receptors were taken from a male patient younger than 18 who had a stem cell transplant for acute lymphoblastic leukemia, so the T cells may come from the graft donor.

This clonotype appeared many times. The V and J genes are TRBV6-5 and TRBJ2-4; 7 bases agree with TRBD1. Germline V gene data show CDR1 as MNHEY and CDR2 as SVGAGI. Losses at the gene ends were 2 bases for V and 4 bases for J; bases not matched to a gene: 14. This CDR3 region has 18 residues. CDR3 DNA sequence: TGTGCCAGCAGTTACAGGGCGACAGGGCCTTCCGAAAAAAACATTCAGTACTTC. It yields the protein CASSYRATGPSEKNIQYF.

This clonotype was detected ten times or more. The rearrangement joins TRBV29-1 to TRBJ2-3; D is perhaps TRBD2 (6 bases). The CDR3 consists of 13 residues. With 7 bases removed from V and 0 bases from J, the gap between germline ends came to 11 bases. Germline CDR1 SQVTM, CDR2 ANQGSEA. The CDR3 here is CSASGASTDTQYF. DNA of the CDR3: TGCAGCGCTTCGGGAGCGAGCACAGATACGCAGTATTTT.

This clonotype appeared many times. The chain is built from TRBV6-5 and TRBJ2-7; 11 nucleotides align to TRBD1. This CDR3 region has 16 residues. CDR1 and CDR2 (germline): MNHEY, SVGAGI. The V and J ends lost 0 bases and 2 bases, in that order; junction bases with no gene match: 3. The CDR3 DNA reads as TGTGCCAGCAGTTACTCCGGGACAGGGGGTCCCTACGAGCAGTACTTC. This sequence encodes CASSYSGTGGPYEQYF.

This clonotype was picked up many times. V usage is TRBV6-6 and J usage is TRBJ2-3; D uncertain. CDR1 and CDR2 from the germline V gene are MNHNY and SVGAGI (reference sequence). This CDR3 has 11 amino acids. V lost 2 bases and J 6 bases, leaving 3 bases between the germline ends. The CDR3 nucleotides are TGTGCCAGCAGTTACGGTGATACGCAGTATTTT. Residues: CASSYGDTQYF.

The sample holds many counts of this clonotype. The chain uses TRBV28 and TRBJ2-1; D remains unclear. The V gene lost 11 bases and the J gene lost 2 bases, with 7 bases spanning the gap. Germline V lookup: CDR1 MDHEN, CDR2 SYDVKM. The CDR3 runs 11 residues. The CDR3: CACHAYNEQFF. CDR3 DNA sequence: TGTGCCTGTCACGCCTACAATGAGCAGTTCTTC.

The sample holds many counts of this clonotype. The V gene is TRBV5-1, the J gene TRBJ1-3; D is uncertain. Deletions cut 1 base from V and 0 bases from J, with 8 bases between. This CDR3 has 15 residues. CDR1 and CDR2 from the germline V gene are SGHRS and YFSETQ. This CDR3 reads CASSLTEFSGNTIYF. CDR3 DNA sequence: TGCGCCAGCAGCTTGACGGAATTCTCTGGAAACACCATATATTTT.

This clonotype showed up many times. The chain carries TRBV5-1 and TRBJ2-7; the D gene is possibly TRBD1 (5 bases). From germline, CDR1 is SGHRS and CDR2 YFSETQ. V was cut by 4 bases and J by 5 bases, with 16 bases left in between. The CDR3 consists of 14 residues. CDR3 protein: CASSVSSGIHEQYF. The CDR3 DNA reads TGCGCCAGCAGCGTTTCCTCAGGGATCCACGAGCAGTACTTC.

This clonotype showed up many times. The chain is built from TRBV6-6 and TRBJ2-3; no reliable D call. Trimming pared 5 bases from V and 3 bases from J, leaving 6 bases between. Germline V gene data show CDR1 as MNHNY and CDR2 as SVGAGI (reference sequence). The CDR3 extends over 12 amino acids. The CDR3 DNA follows: TGTGCCAGCAGTCAACGGACAGATACGCAGTATTTT. Its protein is CASSQRTDTQYF.

This clonotype came up many times. V is TRBV4-3 and J is TRBJ2-2; D call uncertain. V was shortened by 4 bases and J by 0 bases, with 9 bases between the two germline ends. The length of the CDR3 is 15 residues. Per the germline V gene, CDR1 is LGHNA and CDR2 is YSLEER. Here the CDR3 reads CASSPRAANTGELFF. The DNA for the CDR3 is TGCGCCAGCAGCCCTCGGGCAGCGAACACCGGGGAGCTGTTTTTT.

This clonotype came up many times. The CDR3 reads CASSPPRTPPQYF. CDR3 coding DNA: TGTGCCAGCAGCCCCCCGAGGACTCCACCGCAGTATTTT. V gene TRBV7-2 combines with J gene TRBJ2-3; maybe TRBD2 (5 bases). Trimming shortened V by 5 bases and J by 10 bases, and 16 bases separated the two germline ends. The germline V gene has CDR1 SGHTA and CDR2 FQGNSA. This CDR3 is 13 amino acids long.

A few counts support this clonotype. The chain employs TRBV7-3 and TRBJ2-5, with 10 nucleotides matching TRBD2. CDR1 is SGHTA, CDR2 FQGTGA, per germline. After removal of 1 base from V and 3 bases from J, the junction contained 5 bases not matched to a gene. This CDR3 region has 16 residues. CDR3 loop: CASSLSSGGPKETQYF. In nucleotides, the CDR3 is TGTGCCAGCAGCTTAAGTAGCGGGGGGCCCAAAGAGACCCAGTACTTC.

This clonotype was seen ten or more times. V is TRBV7-9 and J is TRBJ2-7; 9 nucleotides match TRBD1. CDR1 and CDR2 (germline): SEHNR, FQNEAQ (reference sequence). V lost 4 bases and J lost 2; bases outside the gene matches: 6. The CDR3 has 15 amino acids. CDR3 sequence reads: CASSSYRDRAYEQYF. The CDR3 DNA follows: TGTGCCAGCAGCTCCTATCGGGACAGGGCCTACGAGCAGTACTTC.

This clonotype was seen repeatedly, ten times or more. V usage is TRBV11-2 and J usage is TRBJ1-1; D is possibly TRBD1 (5 bases). Deletions cut 3 bases from V and 3 bases from J, with 8 bases between. The CDR3 loop spans 13 amino acids. The germline V gene encodes CDR1 SGHAT and CDR2 FQNNGV. The chain's CDR3 is CASSFGGDTEAFF. DNA of the CDR3: TGTGCCAGCAGCTTCGGGGGGGACACTGAAGCTTTCTTT.